The clone carrying this T cell receptor (beta chain) was detected once. The target antigen is unknown. The sample comes from a study of vaccination effects on CD4 cells after COVID-19. Study-level background: The median interval between the second dose and post-vaccine sampling was 72 days. Study findings and constraints: Only a few convalescent patients and no early post-infection timepoints featured in the study. Both infection-induced and vaccine-induced clones contracted markedly at late post-vaccination timepoints.

Profiling relied on immunoSEQ multiplex PCR, and the TCRdb table lists in-frame clones only, not all of them. The sample includes about 31,000 clones, approximately 64% of them seen just once. Antigen-specific CD4+ T cells were first expanded with viral peptide pools by the ViraFEST assay and only then sequenced. Subsequent to less than eleven days of culture, CD4+ T cells were isolated. Participants completed two doses of the BNT162b2 or mRNA-1273 vaccine. IL-2 medium supplanted half the medium on days 3 and 7. CDR1 is MDHEN and CDR2 is SYDVKM in the germline V gene. V shed 6 bases and J 2 bases; nucleotides not matched to a gene: 6. The CDR3 covers 15 residues.

This specimen was CD4+ T cells from PBMCs cultured with SARS-CoV-2 spike peptides, taken after COVID-19 vaccination. The V call is TRBV28, the J call TRBJ1-1, with TRBD1 matching over 10 bases. This receptor was taken from a human donor who received a COVID-19 vaccine. In nucleotides, the CDR3 is TGTGCCAGCAGGGCTCGGGACAGGGGAAACACTGAAGCTTTCTTT. Its translation: CASRARDRGNTEAFF.